The source of this T cell receptor beta chain is a study of CD8+ T cells in alopecia areata. Broader study findings: Both scalp clonality and the expanded CD8+ clones among the top 100 showed a significant decrease with tofacitinib. Uncertain still, given a single nonresponder, is whether baseline CD8+ expansion links to response.

Treatment indicated: oral pan-JAK inhibitor, 5-10 mg twice daily. Sampling of alopecia areata patients yielded lesional scalp punch biopsies as well as peripheral blood. The authors sorted CD4+ and CD8+ T cells from PBMCs. About this clone: Antigen specificity is unknown.

TCR sequencing used cDNA made by reverse transcription of extracted RNA. Some clones are missing from TCRdb's copy, which holds only in-frame ones; the method was immunoSEQ multiplex PCR. The sample holds about 220,000 clones, under 75% seen once. The sequenced sample was CD4+ T cells sorted from blood, obtained at week 4, from a patient treated with tofacitinib. This TCR came from a human donor with alopecia areata.

The CDR3, as DNA: TGCGCCAGCAGCCAGGGACGGGACGGATTCTATGGCTACACCTTC. Protein: CASSQGRDGFYGYTF. The chain links TRBV4-1 to TRBJ1-2; TRBD1 might be the D (5 bases). Germline values: CDR1 MGHRA, CDR2 YSYEKL. The V end was cut by 3 bases, the J end by 4 bases, with 15 bases between. The CDR3 length is 15 residues.